Listed below are T cell receptor beta chains from one sample, sequenced in a study of radiation and T cells in renal cell carcinoma. The repertoire was sequenced with immunoSEQ multiplex PCR; TCRdb's copy has only in-frame clones and lacks some. The table records around 15,000 clones, just over 55% of them present only once. Sequences were derived from tumor tissue, sampled from a patient whose treatment was nephrectomy without radiotherapy. The receptors originated from a middle-aged man with renal cell carcinoma. Both conserved end residues are part of each CDR3. D genes are given only for firm matches. Clone size is not always given. Where it is, it says once, few, many or a class for expanded clones.

V gene,J gene,D gene,clone size,CDR3 protein,CDR3 DNA
TRBV5-4,TRBJ1-4,TRBD1,-,CASSLDAGGDEKLFF,TGTGCCAGCAGCTTGGATGCAGGGGGAGATGAAAAACTGTTTTTT
TRBV5-1,TRBJ1-4,-,-,CASSRGASGEKLFF,TGCGCCAGCAGTCGGGGGGCCTCGGGTGAAAAACTGTTTTTT
TRBV6-4,TRBJ1-2,-,once,CASSIFMGGDYGYTF,TGTGCCAGCAGCATATTCATGGGGGGCGACTATGGCTACACCTTC
TRBV5-1,TRBJ1-1,-,-,CASKSSGWGTEAFF,TGCGCCAGCAAGAGTTCAGGGTGGGGCACTGAAGCTTTCTTT
TRBV9,TRBJ2-2,TRBD1,-,CASTRRPGQGRAGELFF,TGTGCCAGCACAAGAAGACCGGGACAGGGAAGGGCCGGGGAGCTGTTTTTT
TRBV7-9,TRBJ1-2,-,few,CASSLGQAPAYGYTF,TGTGCCAGCAGCCTAGGCCAGGCTCCGGCCTATGGCTACACCTTC
TRBV18,TRBJ1-2,-,-,CASSRNAPGATNYGYTF,TGTGCCAGCTCCCGAAACGCTCCGGGGGCGACGAACTATGGCTACACCTTC
TRBV19,TRBJ2-1,-,-,CASSIDGAGRSYNEQFF,TGTGCCAGTAGTATAGATGGGGCAGGACGGAGTTACAATGAGCAGTTCTTC
TRBV27,TRBJ1-1,-,-,CASSSAMLGSTEAFF,TGTGCCAGCAGTTCCGCAATGCTAGGGAGCACTGAAGCTTTCTTT
TRBV19,TRBJ2-3,TRBD2,few,CASRRGLAGGPGGTDTQYF,TGTGCCAGTAGAAGGGGACTAGCGGGGGGGCCAGGTGGCACAGATACGCAGTATTTT
TRBV28,TRBJ1-1,TRBD1,-,CATSGGAGYTEAFF,TGTGCCACCTCAGGGGGCGCTGGGTACACTGAAGCTTTCTTT
TRBV30,TRBJ1-1,-,few,CAWDRDTNTEAFF,TGTGCCTGGGACAGAGATACGAACACTGAAGCTTTCTTT
TRBV6-1,TRBJ2-1,-,-,CASMPPKTYNEQFF,TGTGCCAGCATGCCTCCGAAAACCTACAATGAGCAGTTCTTC
TRBV7-2,TRBJ2-7,TRBD1,-,CASRGPTGATSYEQYF,TGTGCCAGCAGGGGACCCACAGGGGCGACCTCCTACGAGCAGTACTTC
TRBV7-9,TRBJ1-5,TRBD1,-,CASSEGGAGQPQHF,TGTGCCAGCAGTGAAGGGGGCGCGGGTCAGCCCCAGCATTTT
TRBV19,TRBJ2-7,-,few,CASRPQGMGEQYF,TGTGCCAGTAGGCCACAGGGAATGGGCGAGCAGTACTTC
TRBV7-9,TRBJ1-3,-,few,CASTSDRGGNTIYF,TGTGCCAGCACCTCTGATCGAGGAGGAAACACCATATATTTT
TRBV6-1,TRBJ2-7,-,-,CASSENPRGAWNEQYF,TGTGCCAGCAGTGAAAACCCCCGGGGGGCTTGGAACGAGCAGTACTTC
TRBV19,TRBJ1-2,-,once,CASSRGVGYTF,TGTGCCAGTAGTCGGGGGGTAGGCTACACCTTC
TRBV28,TRBJ1-6,TRBD1,-,CASSLPGQGLYNSPLHF,TGTGCCAGCAGCCTACCGGGACAGGGGTTGTATAATTCACCCCTCCACTTT
TRBV11-3,TRBJ1-3,-,-,CASSLAGGHWTFSGNTIYF,TGTGCCAGCAGCTTAGCGGGAGGGCACTGGACCTTCTCTGGAAACACCATATATTTT
TRBV4-1,TRBJ2-1,-,once,CASSQVPSDSRTSYNEQFF,TGCGCCAGCAGCCAAGTACCCTCGGACTCGCGAACCTCCTACAATGAGCAGTTCTTC
TRBV5-1,TRBJ1-3,-,few,CASSFAGNTIYF,TGCGCCAGCAGCTTCGCAGGAAACACCATATATTTT
TRBV10-1,TRBJ2-2,-,-,CASSIGGTGHTGELFF,TGCGCCAGCAGCATCGGGGGGACAGGTCACACCGGGGAGCTGTTTTTT
TRBV6-1,TRBJ1-5,TRBD1,-,CASSPRTGGNQPQHF,TGTGCCAGCAGTCCCCGGACAGGGGGTAATCAGCCCCAGCATTTT
TRBV7-9,TRBJ2-1,-,-,CASSSIDEQFF,TGTGCCAGCAGCTCTATTGATGAGCAGTTCTTC
TRBV5-1,TRBJ2-2,-,-,CASMEGPTNTGELFF,TGCGCCAGCATGGAGGGCCCGACGAACACCGGGGAGCTGTTTTTT
TRBV30,TRBJ2-3,-,-,CAWSQGQGGVDTQYF,TGTGCCTGGTCACAGGGGCAGGGAGGGGTAGATACGCAGTATTTT
TRBV30,TRBJ1-4,-,-,CAWNTGPREKLFF,TGTGCCTGGAACACAGGGCCGCGGGAAAAACTGTTTTTT
TRBV5-1,TRBJ1-3,-,few,CASSLEGLGDTIYF,TGCGCCAGCAGCTTGGAGGGGTTGGGGGACACCATATATTTT
TRBV10-2,TRBJ2-3,-,-,CASSGGYTDTQYF,TGCGCCAGCAGTGGGGGTTACACAGATACGCAGTATTTT
TRBV25-1,TRBJ2-7,TRBD1,-,CASSKATGTGRLGEQYF,TGTGCCAGCAGTAAGGCTACCGGGACAGGAAGGTTGGGCGAGCAGTACTTC
TRBV9,TRBJ2-1,TRBD1,once,CASSSRRGQGDNEQFF,TGTGCCAGCAGCTCCCGCCGAGGACAGGGGGATAATGAGCAGTTCTTC
TRBV30,TRBJ2-4,TRBD2,-,CAWSVHSGGALAKNIQYF,TGTGCCTGGAGTGTACACAGCGGGGGGGCTCTAGCCAAAAACATTCAGTACTTC
TRBV5-1,TRBJ1-2,-,-,CASSNTGSGYTF,TGCGCCAGCAGCAATACAGGGTCTGGCTACACCTTC
TRBV30,TRBJ1-1,-,-,CAWSPDRNTEAFF,TGTGCCTGGAGTCCGGACAGGAACACTGAAGCTTTCTTT
TRBV5-1,TRBJ1-1,-,-,CASSLAQGQAEAFF,TGCGCCAGCAGCTTGGCCCAGGGGCAGGCTGAAGCTTTCTTT
TRBV10-3,TRBJ2-1,TRBD1,-,CAISGSGQGTVWFF,TGTGCCATCAGTGGGTCGGGACAGGGTACCGTGTGGTTCTTC